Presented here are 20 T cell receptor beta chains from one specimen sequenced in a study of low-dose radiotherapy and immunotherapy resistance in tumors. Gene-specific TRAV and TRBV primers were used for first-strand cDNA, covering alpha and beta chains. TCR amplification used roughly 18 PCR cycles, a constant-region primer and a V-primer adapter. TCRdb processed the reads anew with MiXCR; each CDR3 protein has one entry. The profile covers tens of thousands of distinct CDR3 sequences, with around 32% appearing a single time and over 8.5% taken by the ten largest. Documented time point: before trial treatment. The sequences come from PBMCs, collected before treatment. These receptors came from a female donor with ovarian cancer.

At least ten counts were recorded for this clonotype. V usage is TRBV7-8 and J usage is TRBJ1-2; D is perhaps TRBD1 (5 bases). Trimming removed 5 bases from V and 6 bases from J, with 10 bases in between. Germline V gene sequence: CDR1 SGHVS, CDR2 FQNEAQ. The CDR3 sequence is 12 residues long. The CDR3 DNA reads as TGTGCCAGCAGCCCGGGACGGGATGGCTACACCTTC. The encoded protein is CASSPGRDGYTF.

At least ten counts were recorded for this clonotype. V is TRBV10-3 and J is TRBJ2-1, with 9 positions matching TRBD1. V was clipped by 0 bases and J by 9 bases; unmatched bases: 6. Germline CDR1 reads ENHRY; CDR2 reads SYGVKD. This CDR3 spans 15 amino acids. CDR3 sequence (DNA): TGTGCCATCAGTGAGTCCCGGGGGACAGGGTTTGAGCAGTTCTTC. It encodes CAISESRGTGFEQFF.

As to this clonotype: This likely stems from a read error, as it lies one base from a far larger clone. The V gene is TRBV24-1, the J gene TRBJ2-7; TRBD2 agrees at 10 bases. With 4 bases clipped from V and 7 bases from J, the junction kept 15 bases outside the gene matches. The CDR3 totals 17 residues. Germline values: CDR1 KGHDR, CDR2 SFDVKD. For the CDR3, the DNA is TGTGCCACCAGTGACCCAAGGACTAGCGGCAACTACAATGAGCAGTACTTC. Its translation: CATSDPRTSGNYNEQYF.

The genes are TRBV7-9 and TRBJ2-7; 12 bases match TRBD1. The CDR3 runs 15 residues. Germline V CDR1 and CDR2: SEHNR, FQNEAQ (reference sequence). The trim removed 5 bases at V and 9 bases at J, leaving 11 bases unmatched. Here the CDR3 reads CASSPQEGQGAGQYF. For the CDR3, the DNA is TGTGCCAGCAGCCCCCAGGAGGGACAGGGGGCCGGGCAGTACTTC.

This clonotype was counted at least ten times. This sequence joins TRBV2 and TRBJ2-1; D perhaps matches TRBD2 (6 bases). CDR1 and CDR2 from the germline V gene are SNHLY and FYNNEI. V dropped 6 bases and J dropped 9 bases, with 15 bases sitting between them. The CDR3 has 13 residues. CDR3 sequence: CASSGVREAEQFF. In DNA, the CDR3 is TGTGCCAGCAGCGGTGTTAGGGAGGCTGAGCAGTTCTTC.

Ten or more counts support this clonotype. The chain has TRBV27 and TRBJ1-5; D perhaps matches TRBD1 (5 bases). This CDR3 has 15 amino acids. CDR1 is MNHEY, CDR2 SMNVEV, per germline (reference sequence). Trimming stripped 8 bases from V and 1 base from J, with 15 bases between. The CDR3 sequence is CASHPGLGSNQPQHF. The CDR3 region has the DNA TGTGCCAGCCATCCGGGACTGGGAAGCAATCAGCCCCAGCATTTT.

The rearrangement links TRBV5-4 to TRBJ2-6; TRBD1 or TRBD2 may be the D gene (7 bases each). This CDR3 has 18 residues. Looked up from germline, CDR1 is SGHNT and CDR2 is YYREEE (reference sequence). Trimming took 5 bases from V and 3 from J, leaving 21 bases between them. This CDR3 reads CASSRGPAGIGGANVLTF. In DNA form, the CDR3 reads TGTGCCAGCAGTAGGGGGCCAGCGGGGATTGGTGGGGCCAACGTCCTGACTTTC.

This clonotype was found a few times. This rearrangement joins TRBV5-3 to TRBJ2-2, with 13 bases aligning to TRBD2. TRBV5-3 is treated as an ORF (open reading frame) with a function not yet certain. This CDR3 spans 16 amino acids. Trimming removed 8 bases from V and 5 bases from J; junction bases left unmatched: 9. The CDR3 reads CASSRPTSGRTGELFF. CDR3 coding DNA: TGTGCCAGCAGCAGACCGACTAGCGGGAGGACCGGGGAGCTGTTTTTT.

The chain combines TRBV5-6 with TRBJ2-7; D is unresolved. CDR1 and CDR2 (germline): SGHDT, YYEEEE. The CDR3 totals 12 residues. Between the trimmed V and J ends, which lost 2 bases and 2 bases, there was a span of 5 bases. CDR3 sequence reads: CASSFVTYEQYF. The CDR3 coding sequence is TGTGCCAGCAGCTTCGTGACCTACGAGCAGTACTTC.

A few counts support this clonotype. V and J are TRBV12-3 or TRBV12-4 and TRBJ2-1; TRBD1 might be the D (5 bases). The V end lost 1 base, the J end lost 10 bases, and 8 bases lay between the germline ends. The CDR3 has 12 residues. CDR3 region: CASSLGGYEQFF. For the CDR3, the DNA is TGTGCCAGCAGTTTAGGGGGCTACGAGCAGTTCTTC.

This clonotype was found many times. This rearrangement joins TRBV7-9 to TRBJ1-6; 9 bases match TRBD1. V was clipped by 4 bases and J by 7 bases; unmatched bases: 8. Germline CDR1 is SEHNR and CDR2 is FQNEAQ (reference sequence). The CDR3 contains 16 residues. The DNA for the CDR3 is TGTGCCAGCAGCTCAAAGGGACAGGGACAGAATTCACCCCTCCACTTT. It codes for CASSSKGQGQNSPLHF.

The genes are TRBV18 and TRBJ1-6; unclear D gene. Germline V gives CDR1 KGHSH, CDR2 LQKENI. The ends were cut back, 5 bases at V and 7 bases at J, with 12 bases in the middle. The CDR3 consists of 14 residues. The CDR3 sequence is CASSIAVGNSPLHF. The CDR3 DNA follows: TGTGCCAGCTCAATCGCGGTGGGGAATTCACCCCTCCACTTT.

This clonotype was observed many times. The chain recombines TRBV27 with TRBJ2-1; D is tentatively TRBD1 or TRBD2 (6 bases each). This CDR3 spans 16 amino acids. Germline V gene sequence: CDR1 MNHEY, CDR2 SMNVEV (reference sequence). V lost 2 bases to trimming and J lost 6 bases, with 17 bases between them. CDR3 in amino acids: CASSLLGTGGRNEQFF. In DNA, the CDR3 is TGTGCCAGCAGTTTACTAGGGACTGGGGGGCGCAATGAGCAGTTCTTC.

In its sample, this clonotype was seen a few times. Here the CDR3 DNA reads TGCAGTGCTGGCGAAACAGGGGTGGGTCAGCCCCAGCATTTT. Amino acid sequence: CSAGETGVGQPQHF. The rearrangement joins TRBV20-1 to TRBJ1-5; the match to TRBD1 covers 7 bases. V trimming: 5 bases; J trimming: 6 bases; junction bases outside the gene matches: 10. Per germline, CDR1 DFQATT and CDR2 SNEGSKA (reference sequence). The CDR3 has 14 amino acids.

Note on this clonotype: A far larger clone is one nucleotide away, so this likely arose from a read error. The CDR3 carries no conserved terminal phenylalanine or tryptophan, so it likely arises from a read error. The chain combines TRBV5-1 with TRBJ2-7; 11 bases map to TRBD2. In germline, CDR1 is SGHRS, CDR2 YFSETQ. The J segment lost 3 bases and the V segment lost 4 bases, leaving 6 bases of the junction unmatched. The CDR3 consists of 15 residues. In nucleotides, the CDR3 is TGCGCCAGCAGCAGTGGGACTAGCGGATTCTACGAGCAGTACCTC. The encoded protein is CASSSGTSGFYEQYL.

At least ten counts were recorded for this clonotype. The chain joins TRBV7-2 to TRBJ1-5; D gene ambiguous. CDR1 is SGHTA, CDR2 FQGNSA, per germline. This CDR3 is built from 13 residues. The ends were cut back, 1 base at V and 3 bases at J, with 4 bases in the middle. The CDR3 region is CASSLGVNQPQHF. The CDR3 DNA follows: TGTGCCAGCAGCTTAGGGGTCAATCAGCCCCAGCATTTT.

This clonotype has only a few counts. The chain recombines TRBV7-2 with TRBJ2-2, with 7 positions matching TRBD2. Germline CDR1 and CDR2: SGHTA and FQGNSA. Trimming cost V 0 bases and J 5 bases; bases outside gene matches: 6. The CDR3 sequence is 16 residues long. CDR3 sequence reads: CASSLALTSVTGELFF. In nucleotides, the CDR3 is TGTGCCAGCAGCTTAGCGTTAACTAGCGTTACCGGGGAGCTGTTTTTT.

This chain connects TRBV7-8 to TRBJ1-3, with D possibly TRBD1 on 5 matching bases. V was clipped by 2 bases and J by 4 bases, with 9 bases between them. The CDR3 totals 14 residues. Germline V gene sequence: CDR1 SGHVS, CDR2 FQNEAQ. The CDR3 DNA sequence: TGTGCCAGCAGCTTACTGGGGACCGGAAACACCATATATTTT. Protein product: CASSLLGTGNTIYF.

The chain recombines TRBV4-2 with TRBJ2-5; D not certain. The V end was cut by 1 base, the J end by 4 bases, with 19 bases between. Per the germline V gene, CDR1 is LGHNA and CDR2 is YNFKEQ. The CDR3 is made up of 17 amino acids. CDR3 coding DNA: TGTGCCAGCAGCCAAGGAAGCGACCCTGGGATTGCAGAGACCCAGTACTTC. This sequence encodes CASSQGSDPGIAETQYF.

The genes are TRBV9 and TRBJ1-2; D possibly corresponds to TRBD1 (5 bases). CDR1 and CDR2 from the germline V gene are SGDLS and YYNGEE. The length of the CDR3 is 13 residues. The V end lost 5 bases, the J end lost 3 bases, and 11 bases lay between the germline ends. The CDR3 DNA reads TGTGCCAGCAGTAGACCGACAGACTATGGCTACACCTTC. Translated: CASSRPTDYGYTF.